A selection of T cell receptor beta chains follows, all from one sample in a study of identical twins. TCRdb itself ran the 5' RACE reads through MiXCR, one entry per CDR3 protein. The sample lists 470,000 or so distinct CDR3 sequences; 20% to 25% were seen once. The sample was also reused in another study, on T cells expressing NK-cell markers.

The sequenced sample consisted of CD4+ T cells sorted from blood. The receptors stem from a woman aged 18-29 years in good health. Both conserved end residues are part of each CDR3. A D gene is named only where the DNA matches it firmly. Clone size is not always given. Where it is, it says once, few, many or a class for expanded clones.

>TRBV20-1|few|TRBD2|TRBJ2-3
TGCAGTGCCCCCTGGGGGGGTTTGAATCCAGATACGCAGTATTTT
CSAPWGGLNPDTQYF
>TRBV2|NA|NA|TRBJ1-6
TGTGCCAGCAGTGAATGGGTGCTAGGTTCACCCCTCCACTTT
CASSEWVLGSPLHF
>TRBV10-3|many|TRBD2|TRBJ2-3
TGTGCCATCAGGGCGACTAGCGGGGGATTCACAGATACGCAGTATTTT
CAIRATSGGFTDTQYF
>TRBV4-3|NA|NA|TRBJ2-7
TGCGCCAGCAGCCAAAGTCCTACATCCTACGAGCAGTACTTC
CASSQSPTSYEQYF
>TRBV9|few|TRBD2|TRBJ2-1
TGTGCCAGCAGCGTACAGGGCGGGGGGCACAATGAGCAGTTCTTC
CASSVQGGGHNEQFF
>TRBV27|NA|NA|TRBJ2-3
TGTGCCAGCAGTCGGGGATGGGGCACAGATACGCAGTATTTT
CASSRGWGTDTQYF
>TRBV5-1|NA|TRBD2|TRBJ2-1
TGCGCCAGCAGCTTTGTGGTCACTAGCGGAACCTACAATGAGCAGTTCTTC
CASSFVVTSGTYNEQFF
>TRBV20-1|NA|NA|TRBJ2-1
TGCAGTGCTAGGGTCAGCTCCTTCAATGAGCAGTTCTTC
CSARVSSFNEQFF
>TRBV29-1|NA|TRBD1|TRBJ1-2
TGCAGCGTTGATTCCGGGGACAGAAACGAGATTACTAACTATGGCTACACCTTC
CSVDSGDRNEITNYGYTF
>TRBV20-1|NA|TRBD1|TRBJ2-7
TGCAGTGCTAGAGGTCTCACAGGGGCCCCGTACTTC
CSARGLTGAPYF
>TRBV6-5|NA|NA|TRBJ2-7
TGTGCCAGCAGTTACAATCGAAAACAGTACTTC
CASSYNRKQYF
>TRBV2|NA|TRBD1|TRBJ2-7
TGTGCCAGCAATAAGGACAGGGGCACCCGAAGGGCCTACGAGCAGTACTTC
CASNKDRGTRRAYEQYF
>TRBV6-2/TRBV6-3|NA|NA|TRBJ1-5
TGTGCCAGCGGTCCCGATTGGAGCAATCAGCCCCAGCATTTT
CASGPDWSNQPQHF
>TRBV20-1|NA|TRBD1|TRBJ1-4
TGCAGTGCTACCCTCCAGGGGGCGGGTGAAAAACTGTTTTTT
CSATLQGAGEKLFF
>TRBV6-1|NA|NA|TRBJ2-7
TGTGCCAGCAGCCAGGATCCAGGCCACTCCTACGAGCAGTACTTC
CASSQDPGHSYEQYF
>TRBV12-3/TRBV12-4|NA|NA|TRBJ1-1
TGTGCCAGCAGGCCCTCGACAGCGAACACTGAAGCTTTCTTT
CASRPSTANTEAFF
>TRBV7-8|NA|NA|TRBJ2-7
TGTGCCAGCAGCCGGGCAGGGGACTTCTACGAGCAGTACTTC
CASSRAGDFYEQYF
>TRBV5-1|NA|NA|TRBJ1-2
TGCGCCAGCAGCTTGGGTCTTGGAGCTAACTATGGCTACACCTTC
CASSLGLGANYGYTF
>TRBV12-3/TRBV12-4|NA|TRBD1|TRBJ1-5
TGTGCCAGCAGTCGACAGGGTGAGGGAGGGCAGCCCCAGCATTTT
CASSRQGEGGQPQHF
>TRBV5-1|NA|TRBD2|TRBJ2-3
TGCGCCAGCAGCACCGGGACTAGCTCAGATACGCAGTATTTT
CASSTGTSSDTQYF
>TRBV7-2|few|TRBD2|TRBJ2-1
TGTGCCAGCAGCACTGCCGGGACTATAAACAATGAGCAGTTCTTC
CASSTAGTINNEQFF
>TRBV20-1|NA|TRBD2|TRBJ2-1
TGCAGTGCTTCTCAGACTAGCGGGGGGGATCACGAGCAGTTCTTC
CSASQTSGGDHEQFF
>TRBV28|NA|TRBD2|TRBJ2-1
TGTGCCAGCGGTCCCGGCGGGGGAGGGAATGAGCAGTTCTTC
CASGPGGGGNEQFF
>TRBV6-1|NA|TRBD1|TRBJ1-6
TGTGCCAGCAGCTGGGGGGACAGGGGTGGTTCACCCCTCCACTTT
CASSWGDRGGSPLHF
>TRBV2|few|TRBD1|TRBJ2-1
TGTGCCAGAAAAGGACAGGGGGCCCACAATGAGCAGTTCTTC
CARKGQGAHNEQFF
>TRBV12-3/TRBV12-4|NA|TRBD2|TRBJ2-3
TGTGCCAGCACCCCTCGCCGCGGGGGGTTAGGTGATACGCAGTATTTT
CASTPRRGGLGDTQYF
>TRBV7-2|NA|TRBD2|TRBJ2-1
TGTGCCAGCAGCTCGGGACTAGCGGGAGGTCTAGACGAGCAGTTCTTC
CASSSGLAGGLDEQFF
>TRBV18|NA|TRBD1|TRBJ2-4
TGTGCCAGCTCAGCCAGGGACAGGGGGGTAATTCAGTACTTC
CASSARDRGVIQYF
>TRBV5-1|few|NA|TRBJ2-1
TGCGCCAGCAGCTTGGGGACTGTTCACAATGAGCAGTTCTTC
CASSLGTVHNEQFF
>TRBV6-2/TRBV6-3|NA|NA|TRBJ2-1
TGTGCCAGCAGTTACGAGGGGGACCCAGATATGAACAATGAGCAGTTCTTC
CASSYEGDPDMNNEQFF
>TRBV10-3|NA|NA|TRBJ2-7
TGTGCCATCAGTGAACAGACTGTACACCTCTCCTACGAGCAGTACTTC
CAISEQTVHLSYEQYF
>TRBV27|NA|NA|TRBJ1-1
TGTGCCAGCAGCCGGGACGGTGAAGCTTTCTTT
CASSRDGEAFF
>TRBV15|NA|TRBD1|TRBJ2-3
TGTGCCACCAGTCGGGACAGGGGCACAGATACGCAGTATTTT
CATSRDRGTDTQYF
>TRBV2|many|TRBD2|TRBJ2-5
TGTGCCAGCAGGCGGGAGGTACAAGAGACCCAGTACTTC
CASRREVQETQYF
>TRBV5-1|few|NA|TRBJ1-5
TGCGCCAGCAGCTTGGATCCGGGGAACAATCAGCCCCAGCATTTT
CASSLDPGNNQPQHF
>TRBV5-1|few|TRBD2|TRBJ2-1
TGCGCCAGCAGCTTGGGCGTTTTTGGGGGGGATGAGCAGTTCTTC
CASSLGVFGGDEQFF
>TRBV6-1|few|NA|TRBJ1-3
TGTGCCAGCAGCCCAGTCATAACGGTTGGAAACACCATATATTTT
CASSPVITVGNTIYF
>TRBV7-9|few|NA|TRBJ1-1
TGTGCCAGCAGATCCCGGGACACTGAAGCTTTCTTT
CASRSRDTEAFF
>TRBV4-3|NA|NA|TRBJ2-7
TGCGCCAGCAGCCATCAGACTAGCTCCTACGAGCAGTACTTC
CASSHQTSSYEQYF
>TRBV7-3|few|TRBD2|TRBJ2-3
TGTGCCAGCAGCCTCCGACTAGCGGGGGGGCGAGATACGCAGTATTTT
CASSLRLAGGRDTQYF
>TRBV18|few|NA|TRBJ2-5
TGTGCCAGCTCACCACAGGGTCGGGAGACCCAGTACTTC
CASSPQGRETQYF
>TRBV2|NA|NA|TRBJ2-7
TGTGCCAGCAGTGGAGGTGGGGTTAGCGCCTACGAGCAGTACTTC
CASSGGGVSAYEQYF
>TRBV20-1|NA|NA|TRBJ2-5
TGCAGTGCTAGAGATCCTCTGGCGGAGACCCAGTACTTC
CSARDPLAETQYF
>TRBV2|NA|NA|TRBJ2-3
TGTGCCAGCAGTGACGGAAATACGCAGTATTTT
CASSDGNTQYF
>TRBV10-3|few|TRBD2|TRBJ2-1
TGTGCCATCAGTTTTACTAGCGGGCCTGACAATGAGCAGTTCTTC
CAISFTSGPDNEQFF
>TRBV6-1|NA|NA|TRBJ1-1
TGTGCCAGCAGTGTGAAGGGCCCGAACACTGAAGCTTTCTTT
CASSVKGPNTEAFF
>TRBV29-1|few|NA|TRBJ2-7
TGCAGCGTCACAGGGCTCGGGGAGCAGTACTTC
CSVTGLGEQYF
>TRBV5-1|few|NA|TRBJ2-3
TGCGCCAGCAGCGACGTACGAAGAGTAGGAGATACGCAGTATTTT
CASSDVRRVGDTQYF
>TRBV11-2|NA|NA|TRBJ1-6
TGTGCCAGCAGCTTAACGCAGATCAATTCACCCCTCCACTTT
CASSLTQINSPLHF
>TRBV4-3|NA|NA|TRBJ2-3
TGCGCCAGCAGCCAAGATGGGGGGGCCGGGGATACGCAGTATTTT
CASSQDGGAGDTQYF
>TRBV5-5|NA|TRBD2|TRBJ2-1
TGTGCCAGCAGCAAAACTAGCGGCTTCTACAATGAGCAGTTCTTC
CASSKTSGFYNEQFF
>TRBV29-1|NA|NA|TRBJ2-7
TGCAGCGCCAGAGGGAGTTGGTCCTACGAGCAGTACTTC
CSARGSWSYEQYF
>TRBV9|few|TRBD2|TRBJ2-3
TGTGCCAGCAGCGTGGGACTAGCTTTCGCAGATACGCAGTATTTT
CASSVGLAFADTQYF